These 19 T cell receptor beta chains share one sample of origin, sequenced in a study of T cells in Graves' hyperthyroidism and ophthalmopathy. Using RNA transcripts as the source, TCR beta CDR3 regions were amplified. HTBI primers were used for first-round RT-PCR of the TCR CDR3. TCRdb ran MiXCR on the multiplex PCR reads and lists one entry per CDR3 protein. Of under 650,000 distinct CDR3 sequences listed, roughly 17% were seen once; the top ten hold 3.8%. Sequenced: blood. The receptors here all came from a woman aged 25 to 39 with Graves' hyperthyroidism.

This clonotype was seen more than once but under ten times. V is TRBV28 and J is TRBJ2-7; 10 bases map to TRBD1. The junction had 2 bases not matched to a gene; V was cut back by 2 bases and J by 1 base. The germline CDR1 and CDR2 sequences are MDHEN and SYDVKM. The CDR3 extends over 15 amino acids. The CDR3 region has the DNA TGTGCCAGCAGTTTAATGGGACAGGGGTCCTACGAGCAGTACTTC. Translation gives CASSLMGQGSYEQYF.

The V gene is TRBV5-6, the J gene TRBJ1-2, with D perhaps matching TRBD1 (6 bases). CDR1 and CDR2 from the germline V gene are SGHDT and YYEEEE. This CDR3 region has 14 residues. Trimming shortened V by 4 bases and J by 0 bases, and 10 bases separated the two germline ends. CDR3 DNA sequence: TGTGCCAGCAGCCTCAGACAGGCTAACTATGGCTACACCTTC. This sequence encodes CASSLRQANYGYTF.

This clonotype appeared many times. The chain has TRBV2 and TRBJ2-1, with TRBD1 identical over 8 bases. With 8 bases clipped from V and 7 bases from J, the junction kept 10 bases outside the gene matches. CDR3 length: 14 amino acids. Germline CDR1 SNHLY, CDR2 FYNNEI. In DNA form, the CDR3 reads TGTGCCAGCCAGGTGGGGCAGGGGGCGAATGAGCAGTTCTTC. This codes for CASQVGQGANEQFF. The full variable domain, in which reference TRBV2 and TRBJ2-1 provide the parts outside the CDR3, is EPEVTQTPSHQVTQMGQEVILRCVPISNHLYFYWYRQILGQKVEFLVSFYNNEISEKSEIFDDQFSVERPDGSNFTLKIRSTKLEDSAMYFCASQVGQGANEQFFGPGTRLTVL.

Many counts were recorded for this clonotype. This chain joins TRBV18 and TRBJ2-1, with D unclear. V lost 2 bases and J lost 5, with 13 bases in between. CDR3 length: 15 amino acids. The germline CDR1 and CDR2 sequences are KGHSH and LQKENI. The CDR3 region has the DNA TGTGCCAGCTCACCAATCGACTCGACGAACAATGAGCAGTTCTTC. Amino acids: CASSPIDSTNNEQFF. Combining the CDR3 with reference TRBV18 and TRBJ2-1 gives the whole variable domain NAGVMQNPRHLVRRRGQEARLRCSPMKGHSHVYWYRQLPEEGLKFMVYLQKENIIDESGMPKERFSAEFPKEGPSILRIQQVVRGDSAAYFCASSPIDSTNNEQFFGPGTRLTVL.

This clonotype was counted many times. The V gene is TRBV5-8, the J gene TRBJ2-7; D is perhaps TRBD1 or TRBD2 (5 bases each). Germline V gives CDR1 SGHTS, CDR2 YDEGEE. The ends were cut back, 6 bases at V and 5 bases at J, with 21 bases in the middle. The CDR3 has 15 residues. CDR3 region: CASTNWGRPRDEQYF. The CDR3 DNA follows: TGTGCCAGCACTAATTGGGGACGGCCTAGAGACGAGCAGTACTTC.

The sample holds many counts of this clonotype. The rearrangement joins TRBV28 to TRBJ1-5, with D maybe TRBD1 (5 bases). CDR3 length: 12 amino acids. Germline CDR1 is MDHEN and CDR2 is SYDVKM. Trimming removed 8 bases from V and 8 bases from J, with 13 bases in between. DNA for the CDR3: TGTGCCAGCGCAAGGGGCTTGGAGCCCCAGCATTTT. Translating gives CASARGLEPQHF.

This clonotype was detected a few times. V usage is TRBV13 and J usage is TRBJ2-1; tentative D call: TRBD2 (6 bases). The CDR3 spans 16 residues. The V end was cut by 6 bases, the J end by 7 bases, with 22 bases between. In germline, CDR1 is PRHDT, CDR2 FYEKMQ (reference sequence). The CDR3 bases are TGTGCCAGCAGTTCCCCCCTGGGACTCCTTTTAAATGAGCAGTTCTTC. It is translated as CASSSPLGLLLNEQFF.

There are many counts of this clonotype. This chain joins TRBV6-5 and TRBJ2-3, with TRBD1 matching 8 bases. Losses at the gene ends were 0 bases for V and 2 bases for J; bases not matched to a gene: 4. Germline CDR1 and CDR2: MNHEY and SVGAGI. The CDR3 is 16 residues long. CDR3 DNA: TGTGCCAGCAGTTACTCTTGGACAGGGCACACAGATACGCAGTATTTT. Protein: CASSYSWTGHTDTQYF.

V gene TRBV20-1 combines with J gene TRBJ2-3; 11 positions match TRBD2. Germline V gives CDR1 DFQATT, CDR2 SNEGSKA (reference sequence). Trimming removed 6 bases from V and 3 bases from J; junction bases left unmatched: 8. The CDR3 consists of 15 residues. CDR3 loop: CSAQSGLAVTDTQYF. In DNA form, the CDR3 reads TGCAGTGCCCAGTCGGGACTAGCGGTGACAGATACGCAGTATTTT.

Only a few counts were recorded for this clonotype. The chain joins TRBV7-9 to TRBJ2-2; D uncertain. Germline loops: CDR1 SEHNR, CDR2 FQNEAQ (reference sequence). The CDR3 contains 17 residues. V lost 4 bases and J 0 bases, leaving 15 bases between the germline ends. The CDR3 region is CASSSPRRNANTGELFF. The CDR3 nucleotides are TGTGCCAGCAGCTCCCCCAGGCGAAACGCGAACACCGGGGAGCTGTTTTTT.

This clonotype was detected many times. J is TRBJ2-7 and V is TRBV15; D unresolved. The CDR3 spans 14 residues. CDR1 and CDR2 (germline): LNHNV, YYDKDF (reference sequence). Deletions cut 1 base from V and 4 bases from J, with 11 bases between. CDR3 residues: CATSRAGPPYEQYF. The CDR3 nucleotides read TGTGCCACCAGCAGAGCGGGCCCCCCTTACGAGCAGTACTTC.

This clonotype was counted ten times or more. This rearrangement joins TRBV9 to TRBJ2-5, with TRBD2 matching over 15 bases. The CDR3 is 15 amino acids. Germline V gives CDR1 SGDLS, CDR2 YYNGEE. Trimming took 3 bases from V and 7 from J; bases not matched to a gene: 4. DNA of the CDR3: TGTGCCAGCAGCGAGGGACTAGCGGGAGGTTGGACCCAGTACTTC. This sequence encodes CASSEGLAGGWTQYF.

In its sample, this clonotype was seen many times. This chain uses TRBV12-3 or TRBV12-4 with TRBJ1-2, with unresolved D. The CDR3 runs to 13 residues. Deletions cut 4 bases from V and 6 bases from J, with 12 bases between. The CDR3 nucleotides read TGTGCCAGCAGTTCTGTAATTCTCCATGGCTACACCTTC. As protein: CASSSVILHGYTF.

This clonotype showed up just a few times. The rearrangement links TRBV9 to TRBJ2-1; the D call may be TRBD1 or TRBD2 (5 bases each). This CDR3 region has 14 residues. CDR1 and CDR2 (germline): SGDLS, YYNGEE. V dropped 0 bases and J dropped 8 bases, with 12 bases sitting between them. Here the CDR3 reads CASSVEGRGDEQFF. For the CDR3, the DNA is TGTGCCAGCAGCGTAGAGGGGAGAGGGGATGAGCAGTTCTTC.

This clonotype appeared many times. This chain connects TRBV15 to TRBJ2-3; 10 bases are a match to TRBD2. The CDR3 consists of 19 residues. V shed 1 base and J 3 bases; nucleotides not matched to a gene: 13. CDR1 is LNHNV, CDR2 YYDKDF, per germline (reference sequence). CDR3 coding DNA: TGTGCCACCAGCAGAGGGAGAAGCGGGAGGGCCGTGGTTACAGATACGCAGTATTTT. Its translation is CATSRGRSGRAVVTDTQYF.

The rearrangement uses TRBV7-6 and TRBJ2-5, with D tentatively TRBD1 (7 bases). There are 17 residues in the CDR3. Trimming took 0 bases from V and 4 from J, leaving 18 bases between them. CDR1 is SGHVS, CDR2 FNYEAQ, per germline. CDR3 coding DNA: TGTGCCAGCAGCTTAGCGGCGGGACAGAGGATTAGAGAGACCCAGTACTTC. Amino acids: CASSLAAGQRIRETQYF.

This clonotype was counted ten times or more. DNA of the CDR3: TGTGCCAGCAGTCCCACCAGGGGACTAGCGGGAAGAAAGCAAGAGACCCAGTACTTC. Translation gives CASSPTRGLAGRKQETQYF. The chain is built from TRBV6-2 or TRBV6-3 and TRBJ2-5, with 13 positions matching TRBD2. The germline V gene has CDR1 MNHEY and CDR2 SVGEGT. V lost 5 bases to trimming and J lost 2 bases; unmatched junction nucleotides: 14. There are 19 residues in the CDR3.

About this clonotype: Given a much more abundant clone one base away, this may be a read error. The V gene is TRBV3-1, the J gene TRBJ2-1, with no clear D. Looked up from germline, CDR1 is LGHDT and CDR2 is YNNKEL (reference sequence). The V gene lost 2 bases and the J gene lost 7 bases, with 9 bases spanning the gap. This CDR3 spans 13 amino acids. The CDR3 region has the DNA TGTGCCAGCAGCCAAAGAGGCTGGAATGAGCAGTTCTTC. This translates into CASSQRGWNEQFF.

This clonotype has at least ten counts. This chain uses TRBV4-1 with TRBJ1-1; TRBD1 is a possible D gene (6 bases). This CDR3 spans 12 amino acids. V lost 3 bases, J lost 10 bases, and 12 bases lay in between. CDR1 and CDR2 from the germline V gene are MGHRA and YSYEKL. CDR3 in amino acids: CASSQGDRLAFF. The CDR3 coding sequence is TGCGCCAGCAGCCAGGGAGACAGGCTAGCTTTCTTT.